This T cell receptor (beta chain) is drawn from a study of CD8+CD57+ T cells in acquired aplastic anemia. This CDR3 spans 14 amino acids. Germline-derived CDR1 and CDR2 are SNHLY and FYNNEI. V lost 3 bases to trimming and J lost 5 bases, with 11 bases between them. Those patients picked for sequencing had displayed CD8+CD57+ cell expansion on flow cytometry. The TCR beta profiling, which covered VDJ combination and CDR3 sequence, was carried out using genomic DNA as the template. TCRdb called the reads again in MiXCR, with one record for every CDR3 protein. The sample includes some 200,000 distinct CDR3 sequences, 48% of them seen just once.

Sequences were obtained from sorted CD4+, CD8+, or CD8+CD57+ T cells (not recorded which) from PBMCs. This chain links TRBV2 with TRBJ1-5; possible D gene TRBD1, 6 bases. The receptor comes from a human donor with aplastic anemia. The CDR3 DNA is TGTGCCAGCAGTGACGGCAGGGGCCATCAGCCCCAGCATTTT. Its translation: CASSDGRGHQPQHF.